Sequencing of this TCR beta chain was carried out in a study of cytomegalovirus exposure and HLA in healthy donors. Regarding donors, all were healthy bone marrow donors. This CDR3 has 14 amino acids. V lost 2 bases, J lost 3 bases, and 10 bases lay in between. CDR1 is SGHTA and CDR2 is FQGNSA in the germline V gene. Use of 60 Vbeta and 13 Jbeta primers characterized the PCR. This table comes from immunoSEQ multiplex PCR, and its TCRdb copy is limited to in-frame clones, with some not included. The sample comprises roughly 140,000 clones, 80% to 85% of which are singletons, and around 3.7% rests with the top ten.

Sequenced sample: PBMCs. The chain links TRBV7-2 to TRBJ1-2; tentative D call: TRBD1 (5 bases). This TCR was recovered from a male donor in good health and CMV-seronegative. CDR3 sequence (DNA): TGTGCCAGCAGCTTAAGTGGGGCTGACTATGGCTACACCTTC. This codes for CASSLSGADYGYTF.